At least ten counts were recorded for the clone carrying this TCR beta chain. Antigen: not known. This specimen belongs to a study of T cell repertoires in cytomegalovirus infection. Study overall: An indication of both CMV infection and matching HLA type came from public TCR beta signatures. Study findings and constraints: Adding up the frequency of public TCR beta families identified people who carried CMV plus the relevant HLA. CMV-specific HLA-C-restricted TCR beta clonotypes dominated the ex vivo response.

TCRdb redid the calling of the reads with MiXCR, one entry per CDR3 protein. The sample records around 210,000 distinct CDR3 sequences, 6.5% being singletons. The germline V gene has CDR1 MNHNS and CDR2 SASEGT. V lost 6 bases, J lost 2 bases, and 4 bases stayed unmatched. This CDR3 comprises 13 residues. The receptor was isolated from a human donor in good health (CMV status not recorded). Some clones in this sample may be carry-over from other donors' samples. The rearrangement joins TRBV6-1 to TRBJ2-7; 7 nucleotides agree with TRBD1. Sequenced input: PBMCs. The CDR3 protein is CASRPGQPYEQYF. CDR3 nucleotides: TGTGCCAGCAGGCCGGGACAGCCCTACGAGCAGTACTTC.